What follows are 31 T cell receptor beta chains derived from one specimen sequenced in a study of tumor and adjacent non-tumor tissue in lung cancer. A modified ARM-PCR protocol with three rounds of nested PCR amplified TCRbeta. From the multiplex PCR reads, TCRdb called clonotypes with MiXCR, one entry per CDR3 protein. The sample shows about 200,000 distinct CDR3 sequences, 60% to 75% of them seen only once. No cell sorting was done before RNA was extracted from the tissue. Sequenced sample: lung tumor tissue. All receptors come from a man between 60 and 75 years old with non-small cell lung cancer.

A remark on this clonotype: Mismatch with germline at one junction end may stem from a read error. The CDR3 protein is CVSSDIGTAWAHYF. Here the CDR3 DNA reads TGTGTCAGTAGTGATATCGGGACCGCGTGGGCCCACTACTTC. The J gene is TRBJ2-5, the V gene TRBV6-5; D tentatively fits TRBD1 or TRBD2 (5 bases each). CDR1 is MNHEY and CDR2 is SVGAGI in the germline V gene. CDR3 length equals 14 residues.

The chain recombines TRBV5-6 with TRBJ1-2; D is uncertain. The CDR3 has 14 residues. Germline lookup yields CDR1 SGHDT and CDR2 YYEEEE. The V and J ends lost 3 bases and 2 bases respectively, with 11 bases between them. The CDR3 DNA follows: TGTGCCAGCAGCTGGGTACAGCTAAACTATGGCTACACCTTC. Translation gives CASSWVQLNYGYTF.

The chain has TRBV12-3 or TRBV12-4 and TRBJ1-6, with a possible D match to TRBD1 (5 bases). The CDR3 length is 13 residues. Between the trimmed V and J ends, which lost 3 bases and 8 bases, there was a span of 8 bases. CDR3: CASSLQGYSPLHF. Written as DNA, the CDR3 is TGTGCCAGCAGTTTGCAGGGCTATTCACCCCTCCACTTT.

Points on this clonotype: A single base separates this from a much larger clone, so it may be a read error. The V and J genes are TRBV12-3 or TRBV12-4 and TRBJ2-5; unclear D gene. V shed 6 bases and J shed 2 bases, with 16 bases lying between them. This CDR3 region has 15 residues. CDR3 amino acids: CASRHTGVVQETQYF. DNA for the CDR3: TGTGCCAGCAGGCATACTGGGGTTGTTCAAGAGACCCAGTACTTC.

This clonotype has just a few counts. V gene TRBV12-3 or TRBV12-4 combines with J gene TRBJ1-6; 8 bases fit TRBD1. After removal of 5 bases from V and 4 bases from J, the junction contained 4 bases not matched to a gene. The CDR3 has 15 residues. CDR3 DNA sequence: TGTGCCAGCAGTCTCCGGACAGGGTATAATTCACCCCTCCACTTT. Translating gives CASSLRTGYNSPLHF.

The CDR3 region is CSASRGNQPQHF. Written as DNA, the CDR3 is TGCAGTGCTAGTCGCGGCAATCAGCCCCAGCATTTT. This chain uses TRBV20-1 with TRBJ1-5; no clear D gene. Germline CDR1 DFQATT, CDR2 SNEGSKA (reference sequence). This CDR3 is 12 amino acids long. V was cut by 3 bases and J by 2 bases, with 5 bases left in between.

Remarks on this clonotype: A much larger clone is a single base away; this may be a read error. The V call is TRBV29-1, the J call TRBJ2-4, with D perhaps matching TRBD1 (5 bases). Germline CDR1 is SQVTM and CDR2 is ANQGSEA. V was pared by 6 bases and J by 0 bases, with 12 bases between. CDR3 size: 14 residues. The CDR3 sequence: CSVAQGVAKNIQYF. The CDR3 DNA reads TGCAGCGTGGCCCAGGGTGTAGCCAAAAACATTCAGTACTTC.

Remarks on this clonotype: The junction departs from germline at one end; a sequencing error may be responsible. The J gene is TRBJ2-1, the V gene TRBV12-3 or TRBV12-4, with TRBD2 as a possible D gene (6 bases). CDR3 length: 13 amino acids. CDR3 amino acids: CARSFGSGVEQFF. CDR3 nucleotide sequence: TGTGCCCGCAGTTTTGGTAGCGGAGTTGAGCAGTTCTTT.

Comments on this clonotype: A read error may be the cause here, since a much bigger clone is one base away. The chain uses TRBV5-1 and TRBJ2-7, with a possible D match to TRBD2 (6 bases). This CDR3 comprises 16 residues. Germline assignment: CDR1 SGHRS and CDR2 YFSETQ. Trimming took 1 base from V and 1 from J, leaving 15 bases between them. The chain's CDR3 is CASSLRTGSPSYEQYF. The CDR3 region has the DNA TGCGCCAGCAGCTTGCGGACCGGGAGTCCGTCCTACGAGCAGTACTTC.

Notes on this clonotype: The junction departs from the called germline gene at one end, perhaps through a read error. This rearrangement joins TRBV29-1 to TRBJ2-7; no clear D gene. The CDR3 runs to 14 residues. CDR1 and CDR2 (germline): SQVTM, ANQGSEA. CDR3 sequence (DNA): TGCCGCGCGATCGAGCAGGCCCACTCCTACGTGCAGTACTTC. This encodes CRAIEQAHSYVQYF.

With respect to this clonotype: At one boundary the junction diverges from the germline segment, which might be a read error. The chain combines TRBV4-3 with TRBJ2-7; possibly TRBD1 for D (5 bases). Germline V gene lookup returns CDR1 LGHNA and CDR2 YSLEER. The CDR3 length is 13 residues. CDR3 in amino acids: CDSSHRPYDEQYF. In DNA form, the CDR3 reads TGCGACAGCAGCCACAGGCCATACGACGAGCAGTACTTC.

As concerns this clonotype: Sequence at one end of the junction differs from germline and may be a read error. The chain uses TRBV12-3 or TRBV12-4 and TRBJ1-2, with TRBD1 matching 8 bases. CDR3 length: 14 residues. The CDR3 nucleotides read TGTGCCAACAGTGAGGACAGGGCGAACTATGGCTACACCTTC. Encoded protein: CANSEDRANYGYTF.

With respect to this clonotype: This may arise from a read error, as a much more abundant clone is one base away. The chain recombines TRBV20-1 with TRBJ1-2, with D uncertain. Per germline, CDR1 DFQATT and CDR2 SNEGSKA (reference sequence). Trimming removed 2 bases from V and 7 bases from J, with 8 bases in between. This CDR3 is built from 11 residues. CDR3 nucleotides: TGCAGTGCTAGATCCTCCTGTGGCTACACCTTC. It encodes CSARSSCGYTF.

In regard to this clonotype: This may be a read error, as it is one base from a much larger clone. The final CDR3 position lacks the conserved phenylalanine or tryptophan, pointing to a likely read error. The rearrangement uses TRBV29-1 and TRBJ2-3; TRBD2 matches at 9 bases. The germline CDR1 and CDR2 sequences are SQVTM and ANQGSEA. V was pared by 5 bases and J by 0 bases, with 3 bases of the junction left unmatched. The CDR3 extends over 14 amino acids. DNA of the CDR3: TGCAGCGTTCCTAGCGGGGCTAGCACAGATACGCAGTATTCT. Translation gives CSVPSGASTDTQYS.

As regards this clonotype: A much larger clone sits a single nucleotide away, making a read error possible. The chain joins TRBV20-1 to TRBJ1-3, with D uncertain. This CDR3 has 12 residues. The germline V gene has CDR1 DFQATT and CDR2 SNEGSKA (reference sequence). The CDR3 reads CSVRGLGNIIYF. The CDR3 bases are TGCAGTGTTCGAGGGTTGGGAAACATCATATATTTT.

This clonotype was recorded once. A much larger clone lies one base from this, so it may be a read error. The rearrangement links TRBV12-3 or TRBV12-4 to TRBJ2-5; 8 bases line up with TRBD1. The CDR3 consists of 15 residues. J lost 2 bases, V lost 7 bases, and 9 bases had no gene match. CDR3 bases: TGTGCCAGCATGTCCGGGACAGGTTTTCAAGAGACCCAGTACTTC. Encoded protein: CASMSGTGFQETQYF.

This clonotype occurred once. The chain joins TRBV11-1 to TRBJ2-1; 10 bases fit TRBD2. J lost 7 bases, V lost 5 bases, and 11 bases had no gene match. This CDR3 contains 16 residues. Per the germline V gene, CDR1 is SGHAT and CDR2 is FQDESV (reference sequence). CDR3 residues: CASSESYSGGPNEQFF. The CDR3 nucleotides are TGTGCCAGCAGCGAATCTTATAGCGGGGGGCCTAATGAGCAGTTCTTC.

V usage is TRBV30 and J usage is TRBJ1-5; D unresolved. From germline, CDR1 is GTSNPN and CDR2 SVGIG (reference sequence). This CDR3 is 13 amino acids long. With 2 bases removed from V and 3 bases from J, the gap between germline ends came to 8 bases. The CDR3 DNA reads TGTGCCTGGAGTTCAGAACCCAATCAGCCCCAGCATTTT. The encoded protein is CAWSSEPNQPQHF.

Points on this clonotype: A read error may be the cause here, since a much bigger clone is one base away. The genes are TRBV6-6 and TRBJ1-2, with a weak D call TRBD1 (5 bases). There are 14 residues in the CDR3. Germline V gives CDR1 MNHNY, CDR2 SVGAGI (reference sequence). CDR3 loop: CACSQDTTGYGYTF. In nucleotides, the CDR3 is TGTGCCTGCAGTCAGGACACGACGGGCTATGGCTACACCTTC.

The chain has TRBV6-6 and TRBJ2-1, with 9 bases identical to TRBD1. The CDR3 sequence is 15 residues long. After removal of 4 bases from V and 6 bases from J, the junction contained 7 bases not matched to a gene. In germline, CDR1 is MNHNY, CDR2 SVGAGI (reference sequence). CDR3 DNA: TGTGCCAGCAGTTCCCAGGACAGGGGATCCAATGAGCAGTTCTTC. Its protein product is CASSSQDRGSNEQFF.

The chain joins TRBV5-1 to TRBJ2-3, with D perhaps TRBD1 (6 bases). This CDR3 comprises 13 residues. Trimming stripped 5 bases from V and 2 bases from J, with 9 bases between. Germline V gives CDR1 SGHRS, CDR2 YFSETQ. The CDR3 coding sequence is TGCGCCAGCAGAGACAGGACCACAGATACGCAGTATTTT. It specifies CASRDRTTDTQYF.

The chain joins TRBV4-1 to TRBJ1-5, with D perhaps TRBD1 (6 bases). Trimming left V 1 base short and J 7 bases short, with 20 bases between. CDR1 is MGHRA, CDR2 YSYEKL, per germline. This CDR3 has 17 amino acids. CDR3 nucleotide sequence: TGCGCCAGCAGCCAAGTGGGTAGGAACAGGGAAGTACAGCCCCAGCATTTT. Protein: CASSQVGRNREVQPQHF.

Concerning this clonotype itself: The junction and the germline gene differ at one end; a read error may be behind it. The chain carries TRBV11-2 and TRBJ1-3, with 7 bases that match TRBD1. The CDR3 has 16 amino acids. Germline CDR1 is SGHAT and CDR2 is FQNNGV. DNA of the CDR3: TGTGTCAGCAGCCAACAGGGGTCGAGCTCTGGAAACACCATATGTTTT. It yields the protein CVSSQQGSSSGNTICF. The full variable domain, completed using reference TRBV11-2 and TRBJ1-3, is EAGVAQSPRYKIIEKRQSVAFWCNPISGHATLYWYQQILGQGPKLLIQFQNNGVVDDSQLPKDRFSAERLKGVDSTLKIQPAKLEDSAVYLCVSSQQGSSSGNTICFGEGSWLTVV.

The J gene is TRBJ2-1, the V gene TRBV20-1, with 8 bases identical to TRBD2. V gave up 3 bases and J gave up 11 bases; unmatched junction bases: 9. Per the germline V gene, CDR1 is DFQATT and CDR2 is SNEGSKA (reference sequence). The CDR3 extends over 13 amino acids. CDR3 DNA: TGCAGTGCTAGGGGACTAGTTCCGCATAAGCAGTTCTTC. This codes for CSARGLVPHKQFF.

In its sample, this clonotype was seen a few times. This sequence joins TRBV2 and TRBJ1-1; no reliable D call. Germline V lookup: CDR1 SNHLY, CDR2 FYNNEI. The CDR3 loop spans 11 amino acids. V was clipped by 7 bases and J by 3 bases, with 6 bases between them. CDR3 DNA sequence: TGTGCCAGCAAGCCGGACACTGAAGCTTTCTTT. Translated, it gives CASKPDTEAFF.

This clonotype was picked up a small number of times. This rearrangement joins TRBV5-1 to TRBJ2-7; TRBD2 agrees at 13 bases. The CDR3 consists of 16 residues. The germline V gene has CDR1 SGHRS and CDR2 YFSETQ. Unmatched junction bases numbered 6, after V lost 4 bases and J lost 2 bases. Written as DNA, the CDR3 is TGCGCCAGCAGCGGGGGACTAGCGGGGTCCGCCTACGAGCAGTACTTC. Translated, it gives CASSGGLAGSAYEQYF.

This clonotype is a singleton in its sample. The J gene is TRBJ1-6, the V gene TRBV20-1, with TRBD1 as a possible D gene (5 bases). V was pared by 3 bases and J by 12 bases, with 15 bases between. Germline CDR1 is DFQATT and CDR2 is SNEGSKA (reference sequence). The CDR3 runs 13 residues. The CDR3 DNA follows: TGCAGTGCTAGTCAGGGCTGGAATAGACCCCTCCACTTT. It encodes CSASQGWNRPLHF.

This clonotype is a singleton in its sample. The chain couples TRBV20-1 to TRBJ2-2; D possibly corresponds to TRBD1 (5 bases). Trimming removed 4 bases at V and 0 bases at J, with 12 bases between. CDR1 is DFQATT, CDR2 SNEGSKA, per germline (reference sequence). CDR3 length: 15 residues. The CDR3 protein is CSAKRQGANTGELFF. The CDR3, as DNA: TGCAGTGCTAAACGTCAAGGGGCGAACACCGGGGAGCTGTTTTTT.

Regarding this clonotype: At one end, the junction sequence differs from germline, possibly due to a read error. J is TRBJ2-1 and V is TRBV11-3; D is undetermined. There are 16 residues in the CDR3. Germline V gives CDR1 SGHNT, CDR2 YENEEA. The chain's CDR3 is CAGSLPWPSSYNEQLF. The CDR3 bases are TGTGCCGGCAGCTTACCCTGGCCGAGCTCCTACAATGAGCAGTTATTC.

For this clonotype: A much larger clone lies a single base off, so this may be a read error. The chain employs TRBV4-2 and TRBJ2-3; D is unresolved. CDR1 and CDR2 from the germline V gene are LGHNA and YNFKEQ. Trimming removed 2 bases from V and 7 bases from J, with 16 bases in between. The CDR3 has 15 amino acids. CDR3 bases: TGTGCCAGCAGCCAATACAATAGCCCGACATATACGCAGTATTTT. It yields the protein CASSQYNSPTYTQYF.

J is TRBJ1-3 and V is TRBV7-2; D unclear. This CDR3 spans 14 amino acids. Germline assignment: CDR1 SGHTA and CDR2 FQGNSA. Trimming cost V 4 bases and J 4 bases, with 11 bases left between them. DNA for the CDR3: TGTGCCAGCAGCTCCGGACTTGTGGGAAACACCATATATTTT. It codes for CASSSGLVGNTIYF. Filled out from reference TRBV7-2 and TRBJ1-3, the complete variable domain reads GAGVSQSPSNKVTEKGKDVELRCDPISGHTALYWYRQSLGQGLEFLIYFQGNSAPDKSGLPSDRFSAERTGGSVSTLTIQRTQQEDSAVYLCASSSGLVGNTIYFGEGSWLTVV.